The subject of this entry is one T cell receptor (beta chain). The sample holds many counts of this clonotype. This receptor's antigen is unknown. No much larger clone exists at a distance of one base, and base qualities are not known. For sequencing, an Illumina HiSeq 1500 was employed. In TCRdb, the public reads were trimmed at Q25 with fastp and aligned with MiXCR, with productive beta chains retained. Each record represents a unique CDR3 protein, reported with the most common genes and DNA among its rows. The sample contains more than 300,000 distinct CDR3 sequences, about 35% of them found a single time. The leading ten clones occupy approximately 15% of the sample. The CDR3, cysteine through phenylalanine, is 14 amino acids long. Left in the record is the CDR3 DNA by itself, 42 bases read in frame from the first base. From the germline V gene, CDR1 is SGHVS and CDR2 is FQNEAQ. V sheds 1 base and J sheds 2 bases, leaving 9 bases between their ends.

This sample's treatment or condition label indicates: in vitro stimulation with specific CMV peptide epitopes to enrich CMV-specific T cells. The data originate from a study of T cell repertoires in cytomegalovirus infection (dated by TCRdb to the late 2010s). Regarding the study in general: Alongside well-studied HLA-B-restricted epitopes, the peptide stimulations were aimed at recently identified HLA-C-restricted CMV epitopes, whose presentation resists viral immunomodulation. The HLA type of each donor mattered for the analysis, because public TCR beta signatures pointed to carriage of CMV infection along with the matching HLA type.

Broad study findings and their caveats: Carriers of CMV infection plus the relevant HLA type were discriminated by the cumulative frequency of public TCR beta family members in the study cohort and in an independent roughly 370-donor cohort. In the ex vivo response, HLA-C-restricted CMV-specific TCR beta clonotypes were dominant, and in two of eight donors the single most frequent clonotype came from this HLA-C-restricted group.

The sequence is built from TRBV7-8 and TRBJ2-7; matching of 6 bases hints at TRBD1 as the D gene. The specimen was cultured PBMCs, collected from culture after CMV antigen stimulation. The receptor was derived from a human donor in good health (CMV status not recorded). Some clones in this sample may be carry-over from other donors' samples. The CDR3 reads as follows: CASSLGGLTYEQYF. The DNA reads as follows: TGTGCCAGCAGCTTAGGGGGGCTCACCTACGAGCAGTACTTC.